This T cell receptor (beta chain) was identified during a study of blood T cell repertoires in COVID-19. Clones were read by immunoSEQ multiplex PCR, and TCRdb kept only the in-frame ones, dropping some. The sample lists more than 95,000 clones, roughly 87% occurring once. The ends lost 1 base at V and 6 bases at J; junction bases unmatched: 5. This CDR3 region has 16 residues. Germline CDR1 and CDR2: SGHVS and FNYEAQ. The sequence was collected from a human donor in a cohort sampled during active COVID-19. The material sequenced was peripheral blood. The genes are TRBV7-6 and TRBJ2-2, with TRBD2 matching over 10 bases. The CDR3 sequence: CASSLVLAGEAGELFF. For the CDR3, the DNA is TGTGCCAGCAGCTTAGTCCTAGCGGGGGAGGCCGGGGAGCTGTTTTTT.